This T cell receptor (beta chain) was sequenced during a study of shared clonotypes between healthy human individuals. Study information: The cohort had a couple of women and a few men, ages 18 to 49.

With regard to this clone: The antigen is undetermined.

General observations from the study: Tissues were not sampled, only blood, and their repertoires likely differ. Generation probability values for non-shared clonotypes were lower than those for clonotypes shared by all four donors. Even with large depth, rarefaction showed that sorted-subset sequencing was incomplete.

Assay: immunoSEQ multiplex PCR; the TCRdb copy retains only in-frame clones and omits some. Of roughly 1,500,000 clones listed, 98% were seen once; the top ten hold about 0.4%. The V end was cut by 3 bases, the J end by 3 bases, with 8 bases between. CDR3 size: 14 residues. Germline CDR1 reads LNHDA; CDR2 reads SQIVND (reference sequence). The sample was naive CD4+ T cells sorted from blood. As for subset: CD45RA+ positively selected. The chain carries TRBV19 and TRBJ2-2; D is unresolved. This receptor was identified in a man younger than 40 in good health. For the CDR3, the DNA is TGTGCCAGTAGTATGGTTCGGCACACCGGGGAGCTGTTTTTT. This codes for CASSMVRHTGELFF.